These 29 T cell receptor beta chains were all obtained from the same sample, sequenced in a study of T cells in Graves' hyperthyroidism and ophthalmopathy. There were TCR beta CDR3 regions amplified from RNA transcripts. The HTBI primer set drove a first-round RT-PCR of the TCR CDR3. In TCRdb, the multiplex PCR reads were re-called with MiXCR into one record per CDR3 protein. The data show about 580,000 distinct CDR3 sequences, roughly 13% seen once. The specimen sequenced was blood. The receptors were gathered from a woman aged 30 to 39 with Graves' hyperthyroidism that later progressed to Graves' ophthalmopathy.

This clonotype was detected many times. The rearrangement uses TRBV3-1 and TRBJ1-5; TRBD1 matches 8 bases. Germline V lookup: CDR1 LGHDT, CDR2 YNNKEL (reference sequence). This CDR3 has 14 amino acids. The trim removed 2 bases at V and 5 bases at J, leaving 2 bases unmatched. This CDR3 is CASSQSTGDQPQHF. CDR3 bases: TGTGCCAGCAGCCAATCGACAGGGGATCAGCCCCAGCATTTT. Combining the CDR3 with reference TRBV3-1 and TRBJ1-5 gives the whole variable domain DTAVSQTPKYLVTQMGNDKSIKCEQNLGHDTMYWYKQDSKKFLKIMFSYNNKELIINETVPNRFSPKSPDKAHLNLHINSLELGDSAVYFCASSQSTGDQPQHFGDGTRLSIL.

This clonotype was counted only a few times. V usage is TRBV3-1 and J usage is TRBJ1-2; D unclear. The length of the CDR3 is 15 residues. Germline V lookup: CDR1 LGHDT, CDR2 YNNKEL (reference sequence). Trimming shortened V by 7 bases and J by 0 bases, and 15 bases separated the two germline ends. The CDR3 DNA reads TGTGCCAGCAATTCAGGCTCATCCGCTAACTATGGCTACACCTTC. Its translation is CASNSGSSANYGYTF.

This clonotype was seen repeatedly, ten times or more. The chain employs TRBV10-3 and TRBJ2-7; TRBD2 aligns across 11 bases. The germline V gene encodes CDR1 ENHRY and CDR2 SYGVKD. This CDR3 is built from 15 residues. With V trimmed by 6 bases and J by 3 bases, 7 bases remained unmatched. The CDR3 coding sequence is TGTGCCATCAGGGATCCGGGACTAGCGGACTACGAGCAGTACTTC. Encoded protein: CAIRDPGLADYEQYF.

The rearrangement joins TRBV18 to TRBJ2-1, with TRBD2 matching 11 bases. V shed 3 bases and J 6 bases; nucleotides not matched to a gene: 16. The CDR3 sequence is 19 residues long. Per the germline V gene, CDR1 is KGHSH and CDR2 is LQKENI. The CDR3 spells CASSPMGLAEVWAGNEQFF. The CDR3 nucleotides read TGTGCCAGCTCACCCATGGGACTAGCGGAAGTCTGGGCGGGCAATGAGCAGTTCTTC.

In this sample, this clonotype turned up many times. V is TRBV28 and J is TRBJ1-1; tentatively, D is TRBD1 (6 bases). This CDR3 has 15 amino acids. V was shortened by 7 bases and J by 0 bases, with 15 bases between the two germline ends. The germline V gene encodes CDR1 MDHEN and CDR2 SYDVKM. CDR3 amino acids: CASMGGGRMNTEAFF. For the CDR3, the DNA is TGTGCCAGCATGGGGGGGGGCAGGATGAACACTGAAGCTTTCTTT.

This clonotype was seen at least ten times. The V call is TRBV19, the J call TRBJ2-6; TRBD1 aligns across 12 bases. V was clipped by 5 bases and J by 3 bases; unmatched bases: 5. In germline, CDR1 is LNHDA, CDR2 SQIVND (reference sequence). The CDR3 totals 17 residues. The CDR3 DNA follows: TGTGCCAGTAGTCTAGGGACAGGGGGCTTTGGGGCCAACGTCCTGACTTTC. It specifies CASSLGTGGFGANVLTF.

The sample holds many counts of this clonotype. The chain employs TRBV3-1 and TRBJ1-1, with D hard to call. The CDR3 runs to 14 residues. V dropped 3 bases and J dropped 1 base, with 9 bases sitting between them. Per germline, CDR1 LGHDT and CDR2 YNNKEL (reference sequence). CDR3 loop: CASSHRDRNTEAFF. The CDR3 region has the DNA TGTGCCAGCAGCCATCGGGATAGGAACACTGAAGCTTTCTTT.

Many counts were recorded for this clonotype. The chain couples TRBV2 to TRBJ1-5; possibly TRBD1 for D (5 bases). CDR3 length: 13 amino acids. Trimming shortened V by 3 bases and J by 5 bases, and 8 bases separated the two germline ends. Looked up from germline, CDR1 is SNHLY and CDR2 is FYNNEI. CDR3 amino acids: CASSDLRDQPQHF. In nucleotides, the CDR3 is TGTGCCAGCAGTGACCTCAGGGATCAGCCCCAGCATTTT.

The sample holds many counts of this clonotype. The chain employs TRBV7-2 and TRBJ1-2; D gene unclear. CDR1 and CDR2 (germline): SGHTA, FQGNSA. Trimming shortened V by 1 base and J by 1 base, and 16 bases separated the two germline ends. The CDR3 is 17 amino acids. The CDR3 protein is CASSLVGMTGINYGYTF. CDR3 in DNA: TGTGCCAGCAGCTTAGTTGGTATGACGGGGATTAACTATGGCTACACCTTC.

This clonotype has a count of ten or more. This chain joins TRBV11-2 and TRBJ2-1; D is undetermined. CDR1 SGHAT and CDR2 FQNNGV come from the germline V gene. The CDR3 consists of 15 residues. V shed 0 bases and J shed 4 bases, with 10 bases lying between them. The CDR3 nucleotides read TGTGCCAGCAGCTTAGATTACCAGAAATACAATGAGCAGTTCTTC. Protein sequence: CASSLDYQKYNEQFF.

In its sample, this clonotype was seen many times. The CDR3 coding sequence is TGTGCCAGCAGTAGGAGCCCCCCTCAGCCCCAGCATTTT. Translated: CASSRSPPQPQHF. The chain carries TRBV12-3 or TRBV12-4 and TRBJ1-5; D remains ambiguous. V lost 5 bases and J lost 6, with 11 bases in between. The CDR3 extends over 13 amino acids.

There are a few counts of this clonotype. V usage is TRBV30 and J usage is TRBJ2-7, with D perhaps TRBD2 (6 bases). There are 12 residues in the CDR3. CDR1 is GTSNPN, CDR2 SVGIG, per germline (reference sequence). Trimming took off 0 bases at V and 6 bases at J, with 9 bases between the two ends. The CDR3 DNA follows: TGTGCCTGGAGTGTTGGGGGGTTCGAGCAGTACTTC. Amino acid sequence: CAWSVGGFEQYF.

This clonotype has only a few counts. This chain connects TRBV5-1 to TRBJ2-3; TRBD2 matches 7 bases. Germline CDR1 is SGHRS and CDR2 is YFSETQ. The CDR3 has 18 amino acids. Trimming cost V 0 bases and J 4 bases; bases outside gene matches: 14. CDR3 nucleotides: TGCGCCAGCAGCTTGGCGGGGGGTGGATTAGCGATTGCAGATACGCAGTATTTT. Protein: CASSLAGGGLAIADTQYF.

This clonotype showed up just a few times. The chain recombines TRBV20-1 with TRBJ1-1; 8 positions match TRBD1. V shed 2 bases and J 3 bases; nucleotides not matched to a gene: 2. CDR1 DFQATT and CDR2 SNEGSKA come from the germline V gene (reference sequence). The CDR3 has 13 residues. This CDR3 is CSARTGGYTEAFF. The DNA of the CDR3 is TGCAGTGCTAGAACAGGGGGATACACTGAAGCTTTCTTT.

This clonotype was detected ten times or more. The gene calls are TRBV11-1 and TRBJ2-1; unclear D gene. There are 16 residues in the CDR3. In germline, CDR1 is SGHAT, CDR2 FQDESV (reference sequence). V gave up 1 base and J gave up 2 bases, with 12 bases separating them. DNA of the CDR3: TGTGCCAGCAGCTTAGGCCACAGCCTCCCCTACAATGAGCAGTTCTTC. Translating gives CASSLGHSLPYNEQFF.

The table lists this clonotype with many counts. The CDR3 DNA follows: TGTGCCAGCAGTCGGACTAGCAGGAGAGAGACCCAGTACTTC. Translating it yields CASSRTSRRETQYF. The chain employs TRBV28 and TRBJ2-5; TRBD2 matches at 8 bases. The junction had 6 bases not matched to a gene; V was cut back by 5 bases and J by 4 bases. The CDR3 sequence is 14 residues long. Looked up from germline, CDR1 is MDHEN and CDR2 is SYDVKM.

This clonotype was counted ten times or more. The chain combines TRBV27 with TRBJ1-1; D remains unclear. Germline assignment: CDR1 MNHEY and CDR2 SMNVEV (reference sequence). Trimming cost V 5 bases and J 9 bases, with 16 bases left between them. The CDR3 is 13 residues long. The CDR3 here is CASSNNGGSQAFF. Here the CDR3 DNA reads TGTGCCAGCAGTAACAATGGCGGGTCCCAAGCTTTCTTT.

This clonotype showed up many times. This rearrangement joins TRBV12-5 to TRBJ2-3, with unresolved D. Germline lookup yields CDR1 LGHNT and CDR2 FRNRAP. The CDR3 is 13 residues long. V was trimmed by 3 bases and J by 4 bases, leaving 8 bases between them. The CDR3 DNA follows: TGTGCTAGTGGTTTACGGTGGCCAGATACGCAGTATTTT. This translates into CASGLRWPDTQYF.

This clonotype appeared many times. The chain couples TRBV6-1 to TRBJ2-1; 8 bases are shared with TRBD1. The trim removed 5 bases at V and 5 bases at J, leaving 5 bases unmatched. The CDR3 length is 14 residues. The germline gives CDR1 MNHNS, CDR2 SASEGT. CDR3 amino acids: CASSYDRGDNEQFF. As DNA, the CDR3 is TGTGCCAGCAGTTATGACAGGGGTGACAATGAGCAGTTCTTC.

The V gene is TRBV14, the J gene TRBJ2-7, with TRBD1 as a possible D gene (5 bases). Germline assignment: CDR1 SGHDN and CDR2 FVKESK. This CDR3 is built from 14 residues. V dropped 0 bases and J dropped 4 bases, with 10 bases sitting between them. The CDR3 nucleotides read TGTGCCAGCAGCCAAGAAAGGGGCAGGTACGAGCAGTACTTC. It is translated as CASSQERGRYEQYF.

In its sample, this clonotype was seen many times. The chain employs TRBV7-2 and TRBJ1-1; maybe TRBD1 (6 bases). The CDR3 spans 18 residues. Trimming took off 3 bases at V and 4 bases at J, with 24 bases between the two ends. Germline loops: CDR1 SGHTA, CDR2 FQGNSA. CDR3 region: CASSFFKGPYRALTEAFF. CDR3 DNA sequence: TGTGCCAGCAGCTTCTTTAAGGGGCCCTACAGGGCCCTCACTGAAGCTTTCTTT.

This clonotype appeared many times. This sequence joins TRBV29-1 and TRBJ1-2; D is unclear. This CDR3 spans 12 amino acids. The germline gives CDR1 SQVTM, CDR2 ANQGSEA. V lost 4 bases and J 4 bases, leaving 10 bases between the germline ends. CDR3 loop: CSVAPDPYGYTF. The DNA for the CDR3 is TGCAGCGTTGCCCCCGACCCCTATGGCTACACCTTC.

Ten or more counts support this clonotype. The chain employs TRBV7-2 and TRBJ1-2; possible D gene TRBD1, 5 bases. V dropped 8 bases and J dropped 5 bases, with 12 bases sitting between them. CDR3 length equals 12 residues. Germline loops: CDR1 SGHTA, CDR2 FQGNSA. This CDR3 reads CASRGAEYGYTF. Written as DNA, the CDR3 is TGTGCCAGCCGCGGGGCAGAATATGGCTACACCTTC.

This CDR3 reads CSARPNSQGAGSPLHF. The CDR3, as DNA: TGCAGTGCTCGACCAAATAGCCAGGGGGCAGGTTCACCCCTCCACTTT. The chain joins TRBV20-1 to TRBJ1-6; 8 bases map to TRBD1. Germline trimming cut 5 bases from V and 9 bases from J; bases unmatched to any gene: 15. Germline V gives CDR1 DFQATT, CDR2 SNEGSKA (reference sequence). The CDR3 is 16 amino acids.

The chain carries TRBV2 and TRBJ2-6; perhaps TRBD1 as D (6 bases). The germline CDR1 and CDR2 sequences are SNHLY and FYNNEI. The CDR3 sequence is 16 residues long. V lost 7 bases and J lost 0, with 13 bases in between. CDR3 loop: CASTKDSPSGANVLTF. Here the CDR3 DNA reads TGTGCCAGCACTAAGGACAGCCCCTCTGGGGCCAACGTCCTGACTTTC.

The chain links TRBV4-1 to TRBJ2-1; no clear D gene. The CDR3 is 15 residues long. The germline CDR1 and CDR2 sequences are MGHRA and YSYEKL. Trimming stripped 1 base from V and 3 bases from J, with 10 bases between. As DNA, the CDR3 is TGCGCCAGCAGCCAAGGGCTCGGCAGCTACAATGAGCAGTTCTTC. It encodes CASSQGLGSYNEQFF.

This clonotype was seen ten or more times. The chain carries TRBV28 and TRBJ1-1; the D is unclear. The germline CDR1 and CDR2 sequences are MDHEN and SYDVKM. Between the trimmed V and J ends, which lost 2 bases and 6 bases, there was a span of 13 bases. The CDR3 extends over 14 amino acids. The CDR3 DNA reads TGTGCCAGCAGTTTAGTTGCCGGGTTGGCTGAAGCTTTCTTT. This translates into CASSLVAGLAEAFF.

A remark on this clonotype: A much larger clone differs by one base, so this may be a read error. V is TRBV20-1 and J is TRBJ1-5, with D possibly matching TRBD1 (6 bases). The CDR3 extends over 14 amino acids. The germline gives CDR1 DFQATT, CDR2 SNEGSKA (reference sequence). CDR3 nucleotides: TGCAGTGCTCCGGACAGCGATAGCAATCATCCCCAGCATTTT. The encoded protein is CSAPDSDSNHPQHF.

The chain uses TRBV14 and TRBJ1-3, with D perhaps TRBD1 (5 bases). Germline V CDR1 and CDR2: SGHDN, FVKESK. The CDR3 runs to 15 residues. Between the trimmed V and J ends, which lost 4 bases and 4 bases, there was a span of 14 bases. CDR3 protein: CASSPGRLGGNTIYF. The CDR3 DNA is TGTGCCAGCAGCCCGGGACGGTTGGGGGGAAACACCATATATTTT.